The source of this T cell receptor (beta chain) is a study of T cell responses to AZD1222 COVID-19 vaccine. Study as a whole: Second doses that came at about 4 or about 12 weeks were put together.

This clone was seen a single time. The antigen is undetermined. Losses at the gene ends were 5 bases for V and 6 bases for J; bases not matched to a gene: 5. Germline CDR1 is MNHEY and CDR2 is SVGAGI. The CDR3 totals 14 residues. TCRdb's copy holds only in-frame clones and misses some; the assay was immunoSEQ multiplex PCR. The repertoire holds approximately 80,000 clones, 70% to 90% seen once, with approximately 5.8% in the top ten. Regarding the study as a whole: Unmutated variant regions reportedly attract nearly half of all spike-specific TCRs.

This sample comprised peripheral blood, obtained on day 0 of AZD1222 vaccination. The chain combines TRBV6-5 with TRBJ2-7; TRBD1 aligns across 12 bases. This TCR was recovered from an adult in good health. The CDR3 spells CASSRDRGHSEQYF. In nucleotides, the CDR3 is TGTGCCAGCAGTCGGGACAGGGGGCACTCCGAGCAGTACTTC.